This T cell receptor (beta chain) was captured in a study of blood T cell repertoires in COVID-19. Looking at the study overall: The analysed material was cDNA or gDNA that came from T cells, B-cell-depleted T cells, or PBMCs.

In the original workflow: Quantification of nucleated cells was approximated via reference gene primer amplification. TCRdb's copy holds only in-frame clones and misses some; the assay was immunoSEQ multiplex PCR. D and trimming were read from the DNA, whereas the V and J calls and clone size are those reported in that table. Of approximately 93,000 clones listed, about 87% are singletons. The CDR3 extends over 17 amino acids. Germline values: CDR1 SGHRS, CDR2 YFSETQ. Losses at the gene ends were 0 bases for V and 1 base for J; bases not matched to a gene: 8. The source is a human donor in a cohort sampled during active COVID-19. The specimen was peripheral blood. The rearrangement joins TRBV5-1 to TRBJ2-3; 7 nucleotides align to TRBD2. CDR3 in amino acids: CASSLAASGGGTDTQYF. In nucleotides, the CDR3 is TGCGCCAGCAGCTTGGCAGCTAGCGGAGGGGGCACAGATACGCAGTATTTT.